This is a list of T cell receptor beta chains from one sample in a study of early T cells in non-severe SARS-CoV-2 infection. Using its own MiXCR run on the 5' RACE reads, TCRdb lists one record per CDR3 protein. Of approximately 73,000 distinct CDR3 sequences listed, approximately 10% are singletons. The sequenced material came from whole blood. The receptors originated from an adult who was a healthcare worker with PCR-confirmed SARS-CoV-2 infection or an uninfected control (not recorded which). CDR3s include the opening cysteine and the closing phenylalanine or tryptophan. The D gene is left open where the match is weak. Size values are once, few and many counts, or a class for expanded clones, and some rows have none.

TRBD1,NA,TRBV11-2,TRBJ2-3,CASSPGTVTSTDTQYF,TGTGCCAGCAGCCCCGGGACAGTTACCTCCACAGATACGCAGTATTTT
NA,NA,TRBV15,TRBJ1-4,CATSRDQAGEKLFF,TGTGCCACCAGCAGAGATCAGGCGGGGGAAAAACTGTTTTTT
NA,NA,TRBV4-2,TRBJ1-1,CASSQALGDKGTEAFF,TGTGCCAGCAGCCAAGCCCTGGGGGACAAAGGCACTGAAGCTTTCTTT
NA,many,TRBV27,TRBJ2-5,CASSSPQTEGETQYF,TGTGCCAGCAGTTCCCCACAGACAGAGGGGGAGACCCAGTACTTC
NA,few,TRBV29-1,TRBJ2-1,CSVEAPAVKTPEQFF,TGCAGCGTTGAAGCCCCCGCCGTAAAAACTCCTGAGCAGTTCTTC
TRBD1,NA,TRBV12-3/TRBV12-4,TRBJ1-2,CASSRTGDGYTF,TGTGCCAGCAGCCGGACAGGGGATGGCTACACCTTC
NA,NA,TRBV3-1,TRBJ2-7,CASKAGQYSYEQYF,TGTGCCAGCAAAGCCGGACAGTACTCCTACGAGCAGTACTTC
NA,NA,TRBV27,TRBJ1-2,CASSPRGSNYGYTF,TGTGCCAGCAGTCCGAGGGGCAGTAACTATGGCTACACCTTC
TRBD1,few,TRBV7-2,TRBJ2-2,CASSPMDTGGTGELFF,TGTGCCAGCAGCCCGATGGACACAGGGGGTACCGGGGAGCTGTTTTTT
NA,many,TRBV3-1,TRBJ1-6,CASSQRTGSFSYNSPLHF,TGTGCCAGCAGCCAACGAACAGGGTCGTTCTCCTATAATTCACCCCTCCACTTT
TRBD2,many,TRBV20-1,TRBJ2-5,CSASPLAGALQETQYF,TGCAGTGCTAGTCCTCTAGCGGGGGCACTCCAAGAGACCCAGTACTTC
TRBD1,many,TRBV5-6,TRBJ2-7,CASSFSQGARNEQYF,TGTGCCAGCAGCTTTTCACAGGGGGCGCGGAACGAGCAGTACTTC
NA,few,TRBV19,TRBJ1-5,CASSRYVTGLNQPQHF,TGTGCCAGTAGTCGGTACGTAACAGGGCTCAATCAGCCCCAGCATTTT
NA,NA,TRBV7-8,TRBJ1-6,CASSTRYQNSPLHF,TGTGCCAGCAGCACACGGTACCAAAATTCACCCCTCCACTTT
NA,few,TRBV15,TRBJ2-1,CATSPVGISSYNEQFF,TGTGCCACCAGCCCAGTGGGCATTAGCTCCTACAATGAGCAGTTCTTC
NA,NA,TRBV18,TRBJ1-1,CASSRSGQNTEAFF,TGTGCCAGCTCACGGTCTGGCCAGAACACTGAAGCTTTCTTT
NA,NA,TRBV11-2,TRBJ2-5,CASSFGGIQETQYF,TGTGCCAGCAGCTTCGGAGGGATCCAAGAGACCCAGTACTTC
NA,few,TRBV10-2,TRBJ2-3,CASNRRGADTQYF,TGCGCCAGCAATAGGAGGGGGGCGGATACGCAGTATTTT
NA,few,TRBV4-2,TRBJ1-1,CASSQVGPVRRAFF,TGTGCCAGCAGCCAAGTAGGTCCAGTTCGGAGGGCTTTCTTT
NA,NA,TRBV7-9,TRBJ2-4,CASSLSPGRLRSWAKNIQYF,TGTGCCAGCAGCTTATCCCCCGGCAGGTTGAGGAGTTGGGCCAAAAACATTCAGTACTTC
TRBD1,many,TRBV2,TRBJ2-2,CASSEGGTGMVGELFF,TGTGCCAGCAGTGAAGGGGGGACAGGGATGGTCGGGGAGCTGTTTTTT
NA,NA,TRBV6-5,TRBJ2-4,CASTPAFKNIQYF,TGTGCCAGCACCCCGGCTTTCAAAAACATTCAGTACTTC
NA,NA,TRBV6-2/TRBV6-3,TRBJ2-3,CASSYGLYVLGQYF,TGTGCCAGCAGTTACGGGTTGTACGTGCTCGGGCAGTATTTT
NA,few,TRBV7-2,TRBJ1-4,CASSLRETNEKLFF,TGTGCCAGCAGCTTACGAGAAACTAATGAAAAACTGTTTTTT
NA,many,TRBV10-3,TRBJ2-3,CAINSTDTQYF,TGTGCCATCAACAGCACAGATACGCAGTATTTT
NA,many,TRBV25-1,TRBJ2-7,CASSDGGENEQYF,TGTGCCAGCAGTGATGGCGGGGAAAACGAGCAGTACTTC
NA,few,TRBV19,TRBJ2-3,CASSPGVTEPTDTQYF,TGTGCCAGTAGTCCGGGGGTCACAGAACCCACAGATACGCAGTATTTT
NA,many,TRBV7-9,TRBJ2-7,CASSSLVEQYF,TGTGCCAGCAGCTCCCTGGTAGAGCAGTACTTC
NA,NA,TRBV5-1,TRBJ2-3,CASSLGGQPIRTDTQYF,TGCGCCAGCAGCTTGGGGGGACAACCAATCCGCACAGATACGCAGTATTTT
NA,NA,TRBV2,TRBJ2-7,CATKAGAPSYEQYF,TGTGCCACAAAAGCCGGAGCGCCATCCTACGAGCAGTACTTC
NA,NA,TRBV4-2,TRBJ2-7,CASSQDRGNEQYF,TGTGCCAGCAGCCAAGACAGAGGGAACGAGCAGTACTTC
NA,NA,TRBV6-6,TRBJ1-6,CASSYASFGSPLHF,TGTGCCAGCAGTTACGCCTCATTCGGGTCACCCCTCCACTTT
NA,few,TRBV7-3,TRBJ2-5,CASSRPGETQYF,TGTGCCAGCAGCCGTCCTGGGGAGACCCAGTACTTC
TRBD1,NA,TRBV7-9,TRBJ2-3,CASSHRTGVRDTQYF,TGTGCCAGCAGCCACCGGACAGGGGTCCGGGATACGCAGTATTTT
NA,few,TRBV11-2,TRBJ2-7,CASSLVFPEQYF,TGTGCCAGCAGCTTAGTTTTTCCCGAGCAGTACTTC
NA,few,TRBV14,TRBJ2-3,CASSQAFSGQGQYF,TGTGCCAGCAGCCAAGCGTTCTCGGGGCAAGGGCAGTATTTT
NA,few,TRBV6-5,TRBJ1-1,CASSSLKGITMNTEAFF,TGTGCCAGCAGTTCCCTCAAAGGGATTACTATGAACACTGAAGCTTTCTTT
TRBD2,many,TRBV10-3,TRBJ2-5,CAISGGGAETQYF,TGTGCCATCAGTGGCGGGGGGGCAGAGACCCAGTACTTC
TRBD2,many,TRBV29-1,TRBJ2-7,CSVGGTSGVYEQYF,TGCAGCGTTGGGGGGACTAGCGGGGTGTACGAGCAGTACTTC
TRBD2,few,TRBV19,TRBJ2-3,CASSEFSGGGRDTQYF,TGTGCCAGTAGTGAATTTAGCGGGGGGGGTCGAGATACGCAGTATTTT
NA,NA,TRBV29-1,TRBJ2-7,CSVGESYEQYF,TGCAGCGTTGGGGAATCCTACGAGCAGTACTTC
NA,NA,TRBV29-1,TRBJ2-3,CSVAGADTQYF,TGCAGCGTTGCCGGGGCAGATACGCAGTATTTT
NA,NA,TRBV10-3,TRBJ2-5,CAISEPPEAQYF,TGTGCCATCAGTGAGCCCCCGGAGGCCCAGTACTTC
NA,many,TRBV5-5,TRBJ2-2,CASSTNTGELFF,TGTGCCAGCAGCACGAACACCGGGGAGCTGTTTTTT
NA,many,TRBV11-2,TRBJ2-7,CASSLVSATISYEQYF,TGTGCCAGCAGCTTAGTATCAGCGACTATCTCCTACGAGCAGTACTTC
TRBD1,NA,TRBV20-1,TRBJ1-1,CSALNDRVGNTEAFF,TGCAGTGCTCTCAACGACAGGGTTGGGAACACTGAAGCTTTCTTT
NA,many,TRBV29-1,TRBJ2-2,CSGGATAGELFF,TGCAGCGGCGGGGCTACGGCCGGGGAGCTGTTTTTT
TRBD1,many,TRBV12-5,TRBJ2-3,CASGPRGYLSTDTQYF,TGTGCTAGTGGTCCCAGGGGGTACCTAAGCACAGATACGCAGTATTTT
NA,many,TRBV7-9,TRBJ1-2,CASSASLNTSGYGYTF,TGTGCCAGCAGCGCGAGCCTCAACACGTCGGGCTATGGCTACACCTTC
NA,NA,TRBV12-3/TRBV12-4,TRBJ2-7,CASSLNRAYEQYF,TGTGCCAGCAGTTTGAACCGAGCCTACGAGCAGTACTTC
NA,many,TRBV12-5,TRBJ1-5,CASGASTGTAQHF,TGTGCTAGTGGTGCATCCACGGGTACGGCCCAGCATTTT
TRBD1,few,TRBV7-2,TRBJ2-2,CASSSARGYGELFF,TGTGCCAGCAGCTCGGCCAGGGGGTACGGGGAGCTGTTTTTT
TRBD2,NA,TRBV7-9,TRBJ2-5,CASSLAGGAETQYF,TGTGCCAGCAGCTTAGCGGGAGGGGCGGAGACCCAGTACTTC